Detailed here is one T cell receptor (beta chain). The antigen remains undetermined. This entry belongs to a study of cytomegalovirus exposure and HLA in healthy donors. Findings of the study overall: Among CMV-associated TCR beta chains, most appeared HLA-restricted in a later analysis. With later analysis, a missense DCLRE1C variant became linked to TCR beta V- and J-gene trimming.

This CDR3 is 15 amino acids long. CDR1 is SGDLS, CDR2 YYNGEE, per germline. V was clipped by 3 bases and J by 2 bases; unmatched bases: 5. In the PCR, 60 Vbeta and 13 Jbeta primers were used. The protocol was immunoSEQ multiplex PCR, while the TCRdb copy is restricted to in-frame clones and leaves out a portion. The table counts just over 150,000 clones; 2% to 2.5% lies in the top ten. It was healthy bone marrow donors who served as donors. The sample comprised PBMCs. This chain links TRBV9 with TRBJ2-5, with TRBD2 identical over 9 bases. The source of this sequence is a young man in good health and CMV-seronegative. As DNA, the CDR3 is TGTGCCAGCAGCGCGGGACTAGCATCTCAAGAGACCCAGTACTTC. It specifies CASSAGLASQETQYF.